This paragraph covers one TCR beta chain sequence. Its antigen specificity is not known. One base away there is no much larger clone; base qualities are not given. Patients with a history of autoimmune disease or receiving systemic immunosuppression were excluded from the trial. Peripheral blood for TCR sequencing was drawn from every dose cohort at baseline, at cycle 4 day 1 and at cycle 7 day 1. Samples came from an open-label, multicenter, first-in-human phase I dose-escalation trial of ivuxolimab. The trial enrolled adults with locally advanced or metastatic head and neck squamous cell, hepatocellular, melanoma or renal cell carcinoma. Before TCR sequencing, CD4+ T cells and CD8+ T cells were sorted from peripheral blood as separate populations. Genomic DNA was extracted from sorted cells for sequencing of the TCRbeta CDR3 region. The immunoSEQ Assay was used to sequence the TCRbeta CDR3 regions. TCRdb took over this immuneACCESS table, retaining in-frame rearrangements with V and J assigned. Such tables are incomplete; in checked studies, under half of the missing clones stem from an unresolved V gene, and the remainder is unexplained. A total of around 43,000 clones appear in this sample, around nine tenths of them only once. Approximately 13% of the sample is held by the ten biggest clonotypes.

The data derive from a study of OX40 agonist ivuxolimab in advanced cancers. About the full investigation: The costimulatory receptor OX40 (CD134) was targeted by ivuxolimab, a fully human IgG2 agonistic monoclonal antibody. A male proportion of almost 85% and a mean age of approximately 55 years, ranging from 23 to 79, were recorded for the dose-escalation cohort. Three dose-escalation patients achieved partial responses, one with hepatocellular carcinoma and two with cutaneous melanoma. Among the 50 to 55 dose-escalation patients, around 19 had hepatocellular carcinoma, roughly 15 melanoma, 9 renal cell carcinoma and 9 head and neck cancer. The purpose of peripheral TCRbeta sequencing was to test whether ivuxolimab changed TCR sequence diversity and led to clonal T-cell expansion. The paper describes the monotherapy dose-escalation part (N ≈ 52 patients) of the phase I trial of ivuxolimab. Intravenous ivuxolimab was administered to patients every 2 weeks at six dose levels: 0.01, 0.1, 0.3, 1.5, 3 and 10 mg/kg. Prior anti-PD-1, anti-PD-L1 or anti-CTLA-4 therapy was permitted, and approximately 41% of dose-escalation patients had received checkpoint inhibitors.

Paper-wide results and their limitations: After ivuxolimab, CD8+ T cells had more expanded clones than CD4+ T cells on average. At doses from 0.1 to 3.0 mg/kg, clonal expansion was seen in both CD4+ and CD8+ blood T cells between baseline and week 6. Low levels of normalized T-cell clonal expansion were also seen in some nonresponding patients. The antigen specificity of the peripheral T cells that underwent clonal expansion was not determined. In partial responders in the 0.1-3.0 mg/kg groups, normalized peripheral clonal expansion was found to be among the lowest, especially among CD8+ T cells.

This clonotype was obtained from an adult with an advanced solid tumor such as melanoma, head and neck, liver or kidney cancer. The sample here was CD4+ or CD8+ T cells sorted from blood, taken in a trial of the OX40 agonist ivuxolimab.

The CDR3 sequence is CASSVPLDSGETPMNTEAFF. The sequenced DNA: TGTGCCAGCAGCGTTCCGCTCGACAGCGGCGAAACCCCTATGAACACTGAAGCTTTCTTT. The chain is assembled from TRBV4-2 and TRBJ1-1, with a tentative D gene TRBD1 over 5 matching bases. The CDR3 runs 20 residues from the cysteine to the phenylalanine. Only the CDR3 region is kept as DNA, spanning 60 bases read in frame from base 1. The junction carries 28 bases between V and J, which are trimmed by 5 bases and 0 bases respectively. Per the germline V gene, LGHNA is the CDR1 and YNFKEQ is the CDR2.